This TCR beta chain was identified in a study of cytomegalovirus exposure and HLA in healthy donors. Findings and limits, study-wide: Sequence variants that were highly shared formed a cluster that was likely a sequencing artifact. Later analysis suggested links between common viral pathogens and several top significant clusters.

Germline V lookup: CDR1 SEHNR, CDR2 FQNEAQ (reference sequence). There are 13 residues in the CDR3. V was clipped by 5 bases and J by 3 bases; unmatched bases: 4. Notes on this clone: The antigen is undetermined.

It was with 60 Vbeta and 13 Jbeta primers that the PCR ran. TCRdb keeps only in-frame clones here, not all; method: immunoSEQ multiplex PCR. The sample includes about 140,000 clones. The receptor comes from a male donor in good health and CMV-seronegative. The source material was PBMCs. The J gene is TRBJ2-7, the V gene TRBV7-9; 7 bases are shared with TRBD1. The DNA for the CDR3 is TGTGCCAGCAGCCCAGGGGGTTTCTACGAGCAGTACTTC. Translating gives CASSPGGFYEQYF.